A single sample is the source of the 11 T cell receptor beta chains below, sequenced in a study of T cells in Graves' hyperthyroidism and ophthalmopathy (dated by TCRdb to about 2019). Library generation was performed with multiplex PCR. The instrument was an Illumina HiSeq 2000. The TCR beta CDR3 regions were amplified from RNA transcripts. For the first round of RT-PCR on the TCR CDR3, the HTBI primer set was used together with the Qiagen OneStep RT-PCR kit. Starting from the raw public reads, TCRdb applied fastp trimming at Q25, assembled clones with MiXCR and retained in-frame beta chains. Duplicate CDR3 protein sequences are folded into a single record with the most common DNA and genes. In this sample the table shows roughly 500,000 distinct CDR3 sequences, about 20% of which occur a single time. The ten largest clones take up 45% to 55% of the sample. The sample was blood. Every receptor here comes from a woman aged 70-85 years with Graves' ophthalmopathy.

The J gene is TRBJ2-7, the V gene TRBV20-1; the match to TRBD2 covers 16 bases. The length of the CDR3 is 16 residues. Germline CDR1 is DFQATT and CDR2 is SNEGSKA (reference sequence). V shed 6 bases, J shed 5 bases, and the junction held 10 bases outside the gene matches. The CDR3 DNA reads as TGCAGTGCAACCGGGACTAGCGGGAGGGCCGGGAACGAGCAGTACTTC. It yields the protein CSATGTSGRAGNEQYF.

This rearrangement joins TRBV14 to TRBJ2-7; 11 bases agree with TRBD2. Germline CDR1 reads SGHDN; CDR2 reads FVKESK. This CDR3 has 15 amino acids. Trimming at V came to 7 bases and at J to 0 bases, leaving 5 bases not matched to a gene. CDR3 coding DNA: TGTGCCAGCAACCAGGGACTAGCGGTCTCCTACGAGCAGTACTTC. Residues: CASNQGLAVSYEQYF.

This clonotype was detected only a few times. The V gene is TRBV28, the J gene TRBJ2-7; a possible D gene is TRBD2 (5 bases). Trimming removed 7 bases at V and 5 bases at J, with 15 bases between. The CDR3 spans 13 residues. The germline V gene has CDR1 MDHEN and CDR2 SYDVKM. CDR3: CASTWVSGNEQYF. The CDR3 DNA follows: TGTGCCAGCACGTGGGTTTCGGGGAACGAGCAGTACTTC.

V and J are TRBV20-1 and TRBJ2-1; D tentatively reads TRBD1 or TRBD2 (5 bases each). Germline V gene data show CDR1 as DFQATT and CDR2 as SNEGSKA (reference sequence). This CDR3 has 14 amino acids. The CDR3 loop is CSCFRDAVVNEQFF. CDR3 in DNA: TGCTCCTGCTTTCGGGACGCCGTTGTAAATGAGCAGTTCTTC.

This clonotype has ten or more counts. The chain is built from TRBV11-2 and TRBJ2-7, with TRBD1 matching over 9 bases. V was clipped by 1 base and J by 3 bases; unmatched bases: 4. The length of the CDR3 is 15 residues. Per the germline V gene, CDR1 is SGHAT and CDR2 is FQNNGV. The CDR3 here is CASSLGQGGFYEQYF. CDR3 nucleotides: TGTGCCAGCAGCTTAGGACAGGGGGGATTCTACGAGCAGTACTTC.

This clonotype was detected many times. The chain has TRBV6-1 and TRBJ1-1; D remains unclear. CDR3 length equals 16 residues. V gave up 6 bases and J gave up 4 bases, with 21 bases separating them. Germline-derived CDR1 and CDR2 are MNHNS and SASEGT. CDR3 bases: TGTGCCAGCAGGTGGGGTCCAATTACAAGGAGCACTGAAGCTTTCTTT. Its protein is CASRWGPITRSTEAFF.

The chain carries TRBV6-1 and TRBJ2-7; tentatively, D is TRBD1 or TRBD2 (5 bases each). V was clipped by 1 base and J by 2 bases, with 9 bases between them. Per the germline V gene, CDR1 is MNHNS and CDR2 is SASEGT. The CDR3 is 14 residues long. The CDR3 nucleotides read TGTGCCAGCAGTGAAGTCACGGGGCCCTACGAGCAGTACTTC. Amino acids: CASSEVTGPYEQYF.

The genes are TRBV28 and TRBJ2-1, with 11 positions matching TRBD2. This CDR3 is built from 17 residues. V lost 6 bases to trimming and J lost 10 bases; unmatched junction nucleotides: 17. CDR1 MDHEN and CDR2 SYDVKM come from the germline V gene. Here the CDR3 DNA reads TGTGCCAGCAGAGGGCCTACTCCGGGACTAGCGGTTGCGGAGCAGTTCTTC. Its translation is CASRGPTPGLAVAEQFF.

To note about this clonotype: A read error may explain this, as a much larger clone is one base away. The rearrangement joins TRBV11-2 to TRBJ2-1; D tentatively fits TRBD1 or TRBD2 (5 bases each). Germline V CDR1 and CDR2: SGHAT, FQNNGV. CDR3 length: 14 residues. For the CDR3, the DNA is TGTGCCAGCAGCCCTAGGGTCAGGGAGAATGAGCAGCTCTTC. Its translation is CASSPRVRENEQLF.

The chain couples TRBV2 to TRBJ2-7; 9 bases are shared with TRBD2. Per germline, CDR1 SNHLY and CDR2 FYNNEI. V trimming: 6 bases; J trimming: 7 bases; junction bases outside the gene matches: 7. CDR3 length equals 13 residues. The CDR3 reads CASRIAGVVEQYF. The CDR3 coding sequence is TGTGCCAGCAGGATAGCGGGAGTGGTTGAGCAGTACTTC.

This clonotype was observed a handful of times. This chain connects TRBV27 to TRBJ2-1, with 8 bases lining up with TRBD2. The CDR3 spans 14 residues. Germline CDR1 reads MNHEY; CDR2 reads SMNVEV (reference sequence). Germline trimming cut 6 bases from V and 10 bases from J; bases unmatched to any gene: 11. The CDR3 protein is CASSLTSAAGEQFF. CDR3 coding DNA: TGTGCCAGCAGCTTGACTAGCGCGGCAGGGGAGCAGTTCTTC.